This T cell receptor beta chain was observed in a study of blood T cell repertoires in COVID-19. Study-wide context: Spain, Italy and the United States supplied samples that represented acute and convalescent COVID-19. Sample material is recorded as cDNA or gDNA derived from T cells, B-cell-depleted T cells, or PBMCs.

Source study methods: Amplifying reference gene primers gave estimates of nucleated cell counts. Sequencing used immunoSEQ multiplex PCR; TCRdb keeps in-frame clones, though not all of them. V and J calls and clone size are given by that table; D and trimming were obtained from the DNA. The sample lists around 37,000 clones; approximately 91% were seen once. Per the germline V gene, CDR1 is SGHVS and CDR2 is FNYEAQ. J was trimmed by 0 bases and V by 0 bases; bases with no gene match: 5. The CDR3 length is 17 residues. The sequencing sample was made of peripheral blood. The V gene is TRBV7-6, the J gene TRBJ2-1; 7 bases match TRBD2. The TCR originated in a woman of 80 years or more with acute or convalescent COVID-19. The CDR3 sequence: CASSLALGGSSYNEQFF. The CDR3, as DNA: TGTGCCAGCAGCTTAGCCTTGGGGGGGTCCTCCTACAATGAGCAGTTCTTC. Full variable domain (outside the CDR3, taken from reference TRBV7-6 and TRBJ2-1): GAGVSQSPRYKVTKRGQDVALRCDPISGHVSLYWYRQALGQGPEFLTYFNYEAQQDKSGLPNDRFSAERPEGSISTLTIQRTEQRDSAMYRCASSLALGGSSYNEQFFGPGTRLTVL.